This section outlines one T cell receptor (beta chain) sequence together with its context. Its target is unknown. Profiled with immunoSEQ multiplex PCR; TCRdb holds only in-frame clones, not every one. This sample yields about 92,000 clones, of which 70% to 90% are seen a single time; roughly 10% belongs to the top ten. The entry originates in a study of T cell responses to AZD1222 COVID-19 vaccine. Findings and limits, study-wide: Sampling captured repertoires only after the peak T cell response. Donor demographics were predominantly white British with a female majority; clonal diversity may be underestimated. Just a handful of people given AZD1222 tested seropositive at baseline.

The sample in question was peripheral blood, obtained on day 0 of AZD1222 vaccination. This TCR came from an adult in good health.

The CDR3, as DNA: TGTGCCAGCACCCAGGGGGAGGTGGTCTACGAGCAGTACTTC. Its translation is CASTQGEVVYEQYF. The V gene is TRBV7-8, the J gene TRBJ2-7, with D perhaps TRBD1 (7 bases). The CDR3 is 14 amino acids. V lost 7 bases to trimming and J lost 3 bases, with 16 bases between them. The germline CDR1 and CDR2 sequences are SGHVS and FQNEAQ.